These 18 T cell receptor beta chains share one sample of origin, sequenced in a study of T cell changes during pregnancy in multiple sclerosis. Repertoires were generated with immunoSEQ multiplex PCR, while TCRdb's copy carries only in-frame clones and drops some. This table holds roughly 48,000 clones, roughly 88% found once. Source: CD4+ T cells from peripheral blood mononuclear cells, taken in the second trimester of pregnancy. The source is a female donor with multiple sclerosis, enrolled in a pregnancy study.

The chain combines TRBV16 with TRBJ2-1; 8 bases are a match to TRBD1. V trimming: 4 bases; J trimming: 7 bases; junction bases outside the gene matches: 0. This CDR3 region has 12 residues. The germline gives CDR1 KGHSY, CDR2 FQNENV. CDR3 loop: CASSRTGNEQFF. DNA for the CDR3: TGTGCCAGCAGCCGGACAGGGAATGAGCAGTTCTTC.

V usage is TRBV29-1 and J usage is TRBJ2-7; 13 bases match TRBD2. Germline values: CDR1 SQVTM, CDR2 ANQGSEA. The V and J ends lost 4 bases and 7 bases, in that order; junction bases with no gene match: 7. This CDR3 comprises 14 residues. The CDR3 spells CSVGGLAGNYEQYF. The DNA for the CDR3 is TGCAGCGTTGGGGGACTAGCGGGAAATTATGAGCAGTACTTC.

V usage is TRBV7-9 and J usage is TRBJ2-2, with TRBD1 as a possible D gene (6 bases). V shed 4 bases and J shed 7 bases, with 13 bases lying between them. Germline-derived CDR1 and CDR2 are SEHNR and FQNEAQ (reference sequence). CDR3 size: 14 residues. CDR3: CASSSYRAGGELFF. The CDR3 DNA reads TGTGCCAGCAGCTCGTACAGGGCGGGCGGGGAGCTGTTTTTT.

The chain recombines TRBV7-9 with TRBJ2-1; 8 bases are shared with TRBD2. Germline CDR1 and CDR2: SEHNR and FQNEAQ (reference sequence). Trimming took 5 bases from V and 12 from J; bases not matched to a gene: 6. The CDR3 is made up of 12 amino acids. CDR3 nucleotides: TGTGCCAGCAGCCCCAGCGGGGGAAGGCAGTTCTTC. Translating gives CASSPSGGRQFF.

V usage is TRBV28 and J usage is TRBJ2-1, with a tentative D call TRBD2 (7 bases). The CDR3 spans 12 residues. Germline V gene sequence: CDR1 MDHEN, CDR2 SYDVKM. Trimming cost V 10 bases and J 9 bases, with 16 bases left between them. The CDR3 DNA reads as TGTGCCATGTCGGGGAGGGGGGTTGAGCAGTTCTTC. It yields the protein CAMSGRGVEQFF.

This sequence joins TRBV7-9 and TRBJ2-2, with a possible D match to TRBD2 (5 bases). Looked up from germline, CDR1 is SEHNR and CDR2 is FQNEAQ (reference sequence). The CDR3 contains 15 residues. The ends were cut back, 1 base at V and 0 bases at J, with 6 bases in the middle. The CDR3 DNA is TGTGCCAGCAGCTTAGACGGGACGAACACCGGGGAGCTGTTTTTT. The encoded protein is CASSLDGTNTGELFF.

The chain joins TRBV6-5 to TRBJ2-7; TRBD1 agrees at 10 bases. The CDR3 length is 15 residues. Germline V gene data show CDR1 as MNHEY and CDR2 as SVGAGI. The J segment lost 7 bases and the V segment lost 3 bases, leaving 9 bases of the junction unmatched. The CDR3 DNA reads TGTGCCAGCAGTTATTCCGGGACAGGGGCGAAAGAGCAGTACTTC. Its translation: CASSYSGTGAKEQYF.

The chain recombines TRBV18 with TRBJ1-4; possible D gene TRBD1, 6 bases. V was cut by 3 bases and J by 7 bases, with 12 bases left in between. This CDR3 spans 14 amino acids. From germline, CDR1 is KGHSH and CDR2 LQKENI. The CDR3 here is CASSPRGGVEKLFF. The CDR3 DNA is TGTGCCAGCTCACCCAGAGGGGGGGTTGAAAAACTGTTTTTT.

This chain joins TRBV10-1 and TRBJ1-1; 7 bases are shared with TRBD1. Germline V lookup: CDR1 WNHNN, CDR2 SYGVQD (reference sequence). Losses at the gene ends were 6 bases for V and 5 bases for J; bases not matched to a gene: 6. The CDR3 runs 13 residues. The CDR3 loop reads CASRSQGETEAFF. CDR3 nucleotide sequence: TGCGCCAGCAGGAGTCAGGGGGAGACTGAAGCTTTCTTT.

The rearrangement uses TRBV5-1 and TRBJ2-7; TRBD1 is a possible D gene (6 bases). Germline V gene data show CDR1 as SGHRS and CDR2 as YFSETQ. The CDR3 extends over 16 amino acids. Trimming left V 1 base short and J 5 bases short, with 19 bases between. CDR3: CASSLTGPQGRDEQYF. The CDR3 coding sequence is TGCGCCAGCAGCTTGACGGGTCCCCAGGGGCGCGACGAGCAGTACTTC. Complete variable domain (other parts from reference TRBV5-1 and TRBJ2-7): KAGVTQTPRYLIKTRGQQVTLSCSPISGHRSVSWYQQTPGQGLQFLFEYFSETQRNKGNFPGRFSGRQFSNSRSEMNVSTLELGDSALYLCASSLTGPQGRDEQYFGPGTRLTVT.

The gene calls are TRBV4-3 and TRBJ2-2, with D perhaps matching TRBD2 (5 bases). Germline values: CDR1 LGHNA, CDR2 YSLEER. Trimming shortened V by 3 bases and J by 3 bases, and 17 bases separated the two germline ends. The CDR3 is made up of 17 amino acids. In DNA, the CDR3 is TGCGCCAGCAGCCATCGCCGGCCCCCGCGGGACACCGGGGAGCTGTTTTTT. Its protein is CASSHRRPPRDTGELFF.

The rearrangement joins TRBV2 to TRBJ1-2, with 7 positions matching TRBD1. This CDR3 region has 15 residues. V was clipped by 1 base and J by 5 bases; unmatched bases: 7. CDR1 SNHLY and CDR2 FYNNEI come from the germline V gene. CDR3 sequence: CASSEGQGRGYGYTF. CDR3 DNA: TGTGCCAGCAGTGAAGGACAGGGAAGGGGGTATGGCTACACCTTC.

V usage is TRBV29-1 and J usage is TRBJ2-1; 8 bases agree with TRBD2. Germline-derived CDR1 and CDR2 are SQVTM and ANQGSEA. The length of the CDR3 is 17 residues. The ends lost 7 bases at V and 0 bases at J; junction bases unmatched: 14. The CDR3 is CSASGLRGGSSYNEQFF. The DNA for the CDR3 is TGCAGCGCCTCGGGTTTACGCGGGGGGAGCTCCTACAATGAGCAGTTCTTC.

For this clone: A junction boundary mismatches the germline segment, possibly from a read error. J is TRBJ2-1 and V is TRBV7-7, with D possibly matching TRBD2 (6 bases). Per the germline V gene, CDR1 is SSHAT and CDR2 is FNYEAQ (reference sequence). The CDR3 runs 13 residues. CDR3: CASSSQTRDEQFF. The CDR3 DNA follows: TGTGCTAGCAGCTCCCAGACTAGGGATGAGCAGTTCTTC.

The chain carries TRBV6-1 and TRBJ2-3, with 11 bases matching TRBD2. The CDR3 totals 15 residues. Germline lookup yields CDR1 MNHNS and CDR2 SASEGT. With V trimmed by 6 bases and J by 3 bases, 5 bases remained unmatched. The CDR3 DNA is TGTGCCAGCAGCGGGGCTAGCGGGGGGACAGATACGCAGTATTTT. Its protein is CASSGASGGTDTQYF.

This clone was found once. The chain is built from TRBV18 and TRBJ1-5, with D perhaps TRBD1 (6 bases). V lost 4 bases and J 0 bases, leaving 13 bases between the germline ends. Germline V gene data show CDR1 as KGHSH and CDR2 as LQKENI. The CDR3 is made up of 16 amino acids. CDR3 loop: CASSLEQGASNQPQHF. The CDR3, as DNA: TGTGCCAGCTCACTGGAACAGGGCGCTAGCAATCAGCCCCAGCATTTT.

CDR3 nucleotide sequence: TGTGCCAGCAGTGTAGCGGGAGGCCGCACAGATACGCAGTATTTT. This gives the protein CASSVAGGRTDTQYF. The rearrangement joins TRBV6-1 to TRBJ2-3; 10 bases are a match to TRBD2. CDR1 is MNHNS, CDR2 SASEGT, per germline. This CDR3 comprises 15 residues. V lost 4 bases and J lost 1; bases outside the gene matches: 2.

The V gene is TRBV4-2, the J gene TRBJ1-2; D may be TRBD1 (6 bases). Germline assignment: CDR1 LGHNA and CDR2 YNFKEQ. This CDR3 has 15 residues. The V end lost 4 bases, the J end lost 3 bases, and 15 bases lay between the germline ends. The chain's CDR3 is CASSLKGDLDYGYTF. For the CDR3, the DNA is TGTGCCAGCAGCCTCAAGGGGGACCTCGACTATGGCTACACCTTC.